This T cell receptor (beta chain) was captured in a study of T cell responses to AZD1222 COVID-19 vaccine. The J segment lost 0 bases and the V segment lost 4 bases, leaving 2 bases of the junction unmatched. The germline V gene encodes CDR1 SGHTA and CDR2 FQGNSA. This CDR3 contains 16 residues. The data were produced by immunoSEQ multiplex PCR, yet TCRdb's version contains in-frame clones alone and is incomplete. The repertoire holds about 150,000 clones, about 93% seen once, with about 3.2% in the top ten. The sample in question was peripheral blood, obtained 28 days after the second AZD1222 dose. The sequence was collected from an adult who received the AZD1222 COVID-19 vaccine. The chain uses TRBV7-2 and TRBJ1-4; 10 bases fit TRBD1. The chain's CDR3 is CASSSGQGATNEKLFF. For the CDR3, the DNA is TGTGCCAGCAGCTCAGGACAGGGGGCAACTAATGAAAAACTGTTTTTT.